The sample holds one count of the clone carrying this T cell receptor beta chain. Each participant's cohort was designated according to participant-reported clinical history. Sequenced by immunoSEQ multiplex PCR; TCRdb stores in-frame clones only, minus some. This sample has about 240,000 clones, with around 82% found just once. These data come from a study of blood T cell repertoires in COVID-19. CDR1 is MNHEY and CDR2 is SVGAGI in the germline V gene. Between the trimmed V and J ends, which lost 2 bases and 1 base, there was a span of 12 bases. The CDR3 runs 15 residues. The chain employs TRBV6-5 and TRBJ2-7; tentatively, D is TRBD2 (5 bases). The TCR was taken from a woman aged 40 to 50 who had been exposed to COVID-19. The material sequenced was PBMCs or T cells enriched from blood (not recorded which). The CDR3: CASSYNSRTSYEQYF. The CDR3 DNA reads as TGTGCCAGCAGTTACAACAGCCGGACTTCCTACGAGCAGTACTTC.